This T cell receptor (beta chain) was captured by sequencing in a study of STAT5B mutations in CD4+ large granular lymphocyte leukemia. Some clones are missing from TCRdb's copy, which holds only in-frame ones; the method was immunoSEQ multiplex PCR. Seen here are around 43,000 clones, 65% to 90% observed once, and the top ten hold roughly 2.5%. Germline-derived CDR1 and CDR2 are SEHNR and FQNEAQ (reference sequence). CDR3 length equals 15 residues. V was clipped by 5 bases and J by 3 bases, with 14 bases between them. The sequence came from a human donor in good health. The V and J genes are TRBV7-9 and TRBJ1-5, with D unresolved. The sequenced material came from CD4+ T cells from blood buffy coats. CDR3 loop: CASSPDSGANQPQHF. CDR3 nucleotides: TGTGCCAGCAGCCCCGATTCTGGTGCCAATCAGCCCCAGCATTTT.